These 10 T cell receptor beta chains were all obtained from the same sample, sequenced in a study of shared clonotypes between healthy human individuals. Using immunoSEQ multiplex PCR, the repertoire was profiled, and TCRdb retains in-frame clones only, with some absent. Of 520,000 or so clones listed, 79% are singletons. Sequenced sample: PBMCs. These receptors all come from a middle-aged woman in good health. Some clones in this sample may be carry-over from other donors' samples.

This clone was counted ten times or more. The rearrangement uses TRBV7-3 and TRBJ2-1; perhaps TRBD2 as D (6 bases). The CDR3 runs 17 residues. Germline CDR1 SGHTA, CDR2 FQGTGA. Between the trimmed V and J ends, which lost 1 base and 4 bases, there was a span of 17 bases. CDR3 coding DNA: TGTGCCAGCAGCTTAAACCCTCGCGGTAGCGGTTACAATGAGCAGTTCTTC. The encoded protein is CASSLNPRGSGYNEQFF. Looking up the rest from reference TRBV7-3 and TRBJ2-1 gives the full variable domain: GAGVSQTPSNKVTEKGKYVELRCDPISGHTALYWYRQSLGQGPEFLIYFQGTGAADDSGLPNDRFFAVRPEGSVSTLKIQRTERGDSAVYLCASSLNPRGSGYNEQFFGPGTRLTVL.

The V and J genes are TRBV10-3 and TRBJ2-3; 14 positions match TRBD2. From germline, CDR1 is ENHRY and CDR2 SYGVKD. J lost 5 bases, V lost 6 bases, and 4 bases had no gene match. The CDR3 contains 15 residues. CDR3 sequence: CAIRGLAGEVDTQYF. CDR3 nucleotides: TGTGCCATCAGGGGACTAGCGGGAGAGGTAGATACGCAGTATTTT.

This clone appeared a few times. The rearrangement uses TRBV2 and TRBJ1-4, with a possible D match to TRBD1 (6 bases). The CDR3 contains 15 residues. Deletions cut 4 bases from V and 7 bases from J, with 16 bases between. The germline CDR1 and CDR2 sequences are SNHLY and FYNNEI. CDR3 protein: CASSALQGSSEKLFF. The CDR3 nucleotides are TGTGCCAGCAGTGCGTTACAGGGATCCAGTGAAAAACTGTTTTTT.

The chain is built from TRBV19 and TRBJ2-1, with 13 nucleotides matching TRBD2. This CDR3 has 17 residues. Trimming cost V 6 bases and J 7 bases; bases outside gene matches: 12. Looked up from germline, CDR1 is LNHDA and CDR2 is SQIVND (reference sequence). CDR3: CASSNPPGLAGSNEQFF. The CDR3 coding sequence is TGTGCCAGTAGCAACCCCCCGGGACTAGCGGGAAGTAATGAGCAGTTCTTC.

This chain joins TRBV6-6 and TRBJ2-2; 10 bases line up with TRBD2. CDR3 size: 16 residues. The germline V gene has CDR1 MNHNY and CDR2 SVGAGI (reference sequence). J lost 1 base, V lost 4 bases, and 3 bases had no gene match. The CDR3 protein is CASSWWTSGNTGELFF. The DNA of the CDR3 is TGTGCCAGCAGTTGGTGGACTAGCGGGAACACCGGGGAGCTGTTTTTT.

The V call is TRBV29-1, the J call TRBJ2-5; D tentatively reads TRBD1 or TRBD2 (5 bases each). Germline CDR1 and CDR2: SQVTM and ANQGSEA. This CDR3 comprises 14 residues. V lost 0 bases and J 1 base, leaving 9 bases between the germline ends. In nucleotides, the CDR3 is TGCAGCGTTGAAGAGGGGACGGGCCAAGAGACCCAGTACTTC. As protein: CSVEEGTGQETQYF.

This chain links TRBV28 with TRBJ1-2; D gene ambiguous. V gave up 6 bases and J gave up 0 bases, with 14 bases separating them. The length of the CDR3 is 15 residues. Germline CDR1 is MDHEN and CDR2 is SYDVKM. CDR3 bases: TGTGCCAGCAGACGCGGAGGGAACCCTAACTATGGCTACACCTTC. Translating it yields CASRRGGNPNYGYTF.

The chain combines TRBV27 with TRBJ2-3; 8 nucleotides line up with TRBD2. This CDR3 is 18 amino acids long. Germline loops: CDR1 MNHEY, CDR2 SMNVEV (reference sequence). Trimming took 1 base from V and 3 from J; bases not matched to a gene: 12. CDR3 region: CASSLWASGPRGTDTQYF. CDR3 nucleotides: TGTGCCAGCAGTTTATGGGCTAGCGGGCCCCGAGGGACAGATACGCAGTATTTT.

J is TRBJ2-3 and V is TRBV27; no firm D call. This CDR3 comprises 14 residues. CDR1 MNHEY and CDR2 SMNVEV come from the germline V gene (reference sequence). The V gene lost 3 bases and the J gene lost 1 base, with 8 bases spanning the gap. For the CDR3, the DNA is TGTGCCAGCAGTTTGGAAAGGGGCACAGATACGCAGTATTTT. It encodes CASSLERGTDTQYF.

This clone was detected once. This specimen includes other DNA sequences encoding the same CDR3. The chain couples TRBV5-1 to TRBJ2-3; no reliable D call. Germline CDR1 is SGHRS and CDR2 is YFSETQ. The CDR3 consists of 12 residues. The V end was cut by 0 bases, the J end by 6 bases, with 5 bases between. In DNA, the CDR3 is TGCGCCAGCAGCTTGGAGACGGATACGCAGTATTTT. Protein sequence: CASSLETDTQYF.